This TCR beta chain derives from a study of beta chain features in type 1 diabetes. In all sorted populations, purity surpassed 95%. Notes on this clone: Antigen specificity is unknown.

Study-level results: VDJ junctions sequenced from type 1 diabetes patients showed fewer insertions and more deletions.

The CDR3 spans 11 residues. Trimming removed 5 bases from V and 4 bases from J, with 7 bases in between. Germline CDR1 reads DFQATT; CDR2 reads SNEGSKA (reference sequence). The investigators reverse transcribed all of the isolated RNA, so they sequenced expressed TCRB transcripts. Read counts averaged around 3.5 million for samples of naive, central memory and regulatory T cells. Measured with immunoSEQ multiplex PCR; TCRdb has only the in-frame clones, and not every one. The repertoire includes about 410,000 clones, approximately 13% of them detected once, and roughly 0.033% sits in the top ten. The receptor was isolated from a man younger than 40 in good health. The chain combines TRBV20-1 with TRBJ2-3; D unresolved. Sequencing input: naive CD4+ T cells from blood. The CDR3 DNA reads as TGCAGTGCTTTCCGTGCAGATACGCAGTATTTT. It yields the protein CSAFRADTQYF.